This TCR beta chain stems from a study of cytomegalovirus exposure and HLA in healthy donors. CDR1 SGHDT and CDR2 YYEEEE come from the germline V gene. V was cut by 4 bases and J by 4 bases, with 17 bases left in between. The CDR3 is 15 residues long. Primers for the PCR totalled 60 Vbeta and 13 Jbeta. The data were produced by immunoSEQ multiplex PCR, yet TCRdb's version contains in-frame clones alone and is incomplete. Recorded for this sample: roughly 120,000 clones. The sequenced sample consisted of PBMCs. The receptor was derived from a man aged 40-50 years in good health and CMV-seronegative. The V call is TRBV5-6, the J call TRBJ1-1, with D maybe TRBD1 (6 bases). CDR3 sequence (DNA): TGTGCCAGCAGCATTCGAGGGGCAGGGGTCACTGAAGCTTTCTTT. Protein sequence: CASSIRGAGVTEAFF.